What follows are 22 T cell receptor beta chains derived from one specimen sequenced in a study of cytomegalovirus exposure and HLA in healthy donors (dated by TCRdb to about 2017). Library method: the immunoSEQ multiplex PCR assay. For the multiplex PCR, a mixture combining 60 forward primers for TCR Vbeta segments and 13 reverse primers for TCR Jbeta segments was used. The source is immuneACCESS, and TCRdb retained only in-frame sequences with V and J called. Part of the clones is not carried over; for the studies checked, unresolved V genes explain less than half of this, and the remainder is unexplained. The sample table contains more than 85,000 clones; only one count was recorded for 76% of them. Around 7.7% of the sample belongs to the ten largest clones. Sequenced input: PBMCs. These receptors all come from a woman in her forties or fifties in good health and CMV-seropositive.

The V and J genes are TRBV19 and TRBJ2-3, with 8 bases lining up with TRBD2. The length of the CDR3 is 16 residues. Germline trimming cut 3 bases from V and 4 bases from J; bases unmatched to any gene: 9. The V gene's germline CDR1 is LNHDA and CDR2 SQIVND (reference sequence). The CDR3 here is CASSILSGSVPDTQYF. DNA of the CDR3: TGTGCCAGTAGTATTTTAAGCGGGAGTGTCCCAGATACGCAGTATTTT.

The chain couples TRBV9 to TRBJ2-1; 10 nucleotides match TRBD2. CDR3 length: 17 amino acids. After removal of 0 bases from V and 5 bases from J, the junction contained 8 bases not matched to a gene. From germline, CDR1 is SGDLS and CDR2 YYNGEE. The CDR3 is CASSVGLSSGRDNEQFF. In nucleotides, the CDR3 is TGTGCCAGCAGCGTAGGACTTTCGAGCGGGAGGGACAATGAGCAGTTCTTC.

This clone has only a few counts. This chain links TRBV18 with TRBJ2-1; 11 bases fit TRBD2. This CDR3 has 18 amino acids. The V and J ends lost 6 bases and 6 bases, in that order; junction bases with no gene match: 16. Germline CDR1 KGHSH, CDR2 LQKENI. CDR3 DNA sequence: TGTGCCAGCTCCCGAACTAGCGGGAGACTTAAAGAGGGCAATGAGCAGTTCTTC. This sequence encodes CASSRTSGRLKEGNEQFF.

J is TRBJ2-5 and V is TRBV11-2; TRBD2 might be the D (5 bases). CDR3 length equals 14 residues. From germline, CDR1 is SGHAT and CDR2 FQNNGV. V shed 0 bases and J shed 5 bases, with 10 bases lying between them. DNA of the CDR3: TGTGCCAGCAGCTTAGAGAGGGTCCGGGAGACCCAGTACTTC. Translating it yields CASSLERVRETQYF.

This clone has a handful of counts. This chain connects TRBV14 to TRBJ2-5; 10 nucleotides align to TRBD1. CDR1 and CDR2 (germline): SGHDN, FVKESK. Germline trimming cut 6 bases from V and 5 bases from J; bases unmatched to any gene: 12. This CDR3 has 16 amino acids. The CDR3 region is CASRRTGTGDGETQYF. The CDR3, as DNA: TGTGCCAGCAGACGGACCGGGACAGGGGATGGGGAGACCCAGTACTTC.

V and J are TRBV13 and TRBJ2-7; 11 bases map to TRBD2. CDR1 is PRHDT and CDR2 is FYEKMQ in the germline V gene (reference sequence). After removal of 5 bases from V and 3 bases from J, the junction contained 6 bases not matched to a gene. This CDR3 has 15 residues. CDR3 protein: CASSRPGTSGYEQYF. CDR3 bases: TGTGCCAGCAGCCGACCCGGGACTAGCGGCTACGAGCAGTACTTC.

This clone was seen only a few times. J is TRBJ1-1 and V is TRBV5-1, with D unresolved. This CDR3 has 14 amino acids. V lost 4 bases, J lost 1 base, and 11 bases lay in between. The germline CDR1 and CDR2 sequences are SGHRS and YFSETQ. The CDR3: CASSPEAGNTEAFF. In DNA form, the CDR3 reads TGCGCCAGCAGCCCCGAAGCCGGGAACACTGAAGCTTTCTTT.

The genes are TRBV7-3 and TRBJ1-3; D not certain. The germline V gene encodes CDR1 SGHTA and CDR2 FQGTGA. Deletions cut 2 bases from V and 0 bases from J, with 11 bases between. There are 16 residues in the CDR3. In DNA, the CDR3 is TGTGCCAGCAGCTTACGGGTGGCCTACTCTGGAAACACCATATATTTT. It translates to CASSLRVAYSGNTIYF.

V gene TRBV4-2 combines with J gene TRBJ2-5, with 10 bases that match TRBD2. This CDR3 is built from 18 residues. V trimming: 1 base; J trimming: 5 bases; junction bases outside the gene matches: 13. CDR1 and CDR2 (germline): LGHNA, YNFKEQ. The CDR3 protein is CASSQVGGIAGGFETQYF. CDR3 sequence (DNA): TGTGCCAGCAGCCAAGTGGGGGGGATAGCGGGGGGCTTCGAGACCCAGTACTTC.

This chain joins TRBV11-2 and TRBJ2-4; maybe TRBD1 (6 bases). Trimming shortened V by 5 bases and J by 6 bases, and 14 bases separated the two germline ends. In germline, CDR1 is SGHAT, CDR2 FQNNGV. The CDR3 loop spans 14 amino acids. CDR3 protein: CASSLGFRGNIQYF. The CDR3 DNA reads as TGTGCCAGCAGCCTCGGGTTCAGGGGAAACATTCAGTACTTC.

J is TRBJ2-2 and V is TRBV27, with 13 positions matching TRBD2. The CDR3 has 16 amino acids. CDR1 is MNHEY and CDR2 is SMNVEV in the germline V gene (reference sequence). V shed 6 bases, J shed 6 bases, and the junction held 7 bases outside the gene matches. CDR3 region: CASSLGTSGTSGELFF. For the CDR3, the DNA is TGTGCCAGCAGCCTCGGGACTAGCGGGACGTCCGGGGAGCTGTTTTTT.

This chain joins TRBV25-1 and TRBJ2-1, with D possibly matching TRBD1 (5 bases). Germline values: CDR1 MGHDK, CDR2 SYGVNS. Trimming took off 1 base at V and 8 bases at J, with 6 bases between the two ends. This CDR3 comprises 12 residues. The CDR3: CASSESGYEQFF. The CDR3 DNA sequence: TGTGCCAGCAGTGAATCAGGGTATGAGCAGTTCTTC.

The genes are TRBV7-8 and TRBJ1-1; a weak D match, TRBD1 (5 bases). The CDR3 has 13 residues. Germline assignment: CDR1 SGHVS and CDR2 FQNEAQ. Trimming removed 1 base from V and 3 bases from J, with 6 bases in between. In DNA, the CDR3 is TGTGCCAGCAGCTTAGGGGGGGACACTGAAGCTTTCTTT. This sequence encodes CASSLGGDTEAFF. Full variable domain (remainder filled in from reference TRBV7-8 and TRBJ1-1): GAGVSQSPRYKVAKRGQDVALRCDPISGHVSLFWYQQALGQGPEFLTYFQNEAQLDKSGLPSDRFFAERPEGSVSTLKIQRTQQEDSAVYLCASSLGGDTEAFFGQGTRLTVV.

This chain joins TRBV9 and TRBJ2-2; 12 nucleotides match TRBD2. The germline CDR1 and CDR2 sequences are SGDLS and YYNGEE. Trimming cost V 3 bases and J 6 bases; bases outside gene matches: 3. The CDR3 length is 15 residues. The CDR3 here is CASSGASGGAGELFF. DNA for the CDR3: TGTGCCAGCAGCGGGGCTAGCGGGGGGGCCGGGGAGCTGTTTTTT.

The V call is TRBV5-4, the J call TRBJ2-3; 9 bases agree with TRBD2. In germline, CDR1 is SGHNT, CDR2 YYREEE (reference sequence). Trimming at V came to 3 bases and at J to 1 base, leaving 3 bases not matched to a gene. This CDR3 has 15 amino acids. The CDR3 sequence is CASSSRTSGTDTQYF. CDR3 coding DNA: TGTGCCAGCAGCTCCCGGACTAGCGGCACAGATACGCAGTATTTT.

The CDR3 nucleotides are TGTGCCAGCAGTACAGGGCTTGGAGGCTACGAGCAGTACTTC. Its protein product is CASSTGLGGYEQYF. The J gene is TRBJ2-7, the V gene TRBV2; a possible D gene is TRBD1 (6 bases). V was clipped by 5 bases and J by 3 bases, with 14 bases between them. CDR3 length: 14 residues. The germline V gene encodes CDR1 SNHLY and CDR2 FYNNEI.

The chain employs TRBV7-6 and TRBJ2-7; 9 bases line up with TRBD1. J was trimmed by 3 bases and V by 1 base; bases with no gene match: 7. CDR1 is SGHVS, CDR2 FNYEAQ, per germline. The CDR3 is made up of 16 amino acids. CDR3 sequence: CASSLESGQGFYEQYF. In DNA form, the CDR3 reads TGTGCCAGCAGCTTAGAAAGTGGACAGGGGTTCTACGAGCAGTACTTC.

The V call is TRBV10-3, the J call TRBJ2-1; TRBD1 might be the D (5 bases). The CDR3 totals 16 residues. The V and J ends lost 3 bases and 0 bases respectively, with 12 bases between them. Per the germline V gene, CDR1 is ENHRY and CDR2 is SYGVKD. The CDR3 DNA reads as TGTGCCATCAGTGATAGGGGCGGTAGCTCCTACAATGAGCAGTTCTTC. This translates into CAISDRGGSSYNEQFF.

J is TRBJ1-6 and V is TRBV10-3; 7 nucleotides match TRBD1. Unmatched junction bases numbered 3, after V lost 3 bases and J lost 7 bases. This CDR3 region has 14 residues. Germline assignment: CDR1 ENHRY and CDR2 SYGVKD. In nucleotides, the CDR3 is TGTGCCATCAGTGACATGGACAGGAATTCACCCCTCCACTTT. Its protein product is CAISDMDRNSPLHF.

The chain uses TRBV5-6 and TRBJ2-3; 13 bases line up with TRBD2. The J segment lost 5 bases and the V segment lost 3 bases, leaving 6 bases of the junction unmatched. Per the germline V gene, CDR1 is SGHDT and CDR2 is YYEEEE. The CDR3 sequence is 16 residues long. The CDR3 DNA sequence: TGTGCCAGCAGCTCCTGGACTAGCGGGAGTCTAGATACGCAGTATTTT. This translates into CASSSWTSGSLDTQYF.

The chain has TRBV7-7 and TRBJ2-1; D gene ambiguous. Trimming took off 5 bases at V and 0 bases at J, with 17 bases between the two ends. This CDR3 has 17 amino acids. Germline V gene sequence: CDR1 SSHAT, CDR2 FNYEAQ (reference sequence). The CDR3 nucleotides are TGTGCCAGCAGCCCCGAGGCGAGATGGAGCTCCTACAATGAGCAGTTCTTC. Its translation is CASSPEARWSSYNEQFF.

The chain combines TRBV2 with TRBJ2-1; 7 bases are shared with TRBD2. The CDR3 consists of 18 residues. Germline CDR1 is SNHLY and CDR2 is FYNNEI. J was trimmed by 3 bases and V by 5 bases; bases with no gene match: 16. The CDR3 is CASSRNRGTGGLYNEQFF. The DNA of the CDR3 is TGTGCCAGCAGTCGAAACCGGGGGACGGGGGGTCTCTACAATGAGCAGTTCTTC.